This T cell receptor beta chain was captured by sequencing in a study of chemoradiotherapy in HPV16-positive cancers. At the level of the study: Functional T-cell assays on two HPV16-positive patients' cells defined candidate HPV-specific clones and common TCR motifs.

Clones were read by immunoSEQ multiplex PCR, and TCRdb kept only the in-frame ones, dropping some. Among about 39,000 clones, around 76% were seen once, and the ten largest hold under 5.5%. V lost 7 bases to trimming and J lost 3 bases; unmatched junction nucleotides: 8. Germline V lookup: CDR1 MNHNS, CDR2 SASEGT. This CDR3 is built from 14 residues. The material sequenced was blood, taken from a patient who underwent chemoradiotherapy. This sequence originates from a human donor with HPV-associated anogenital cancer. The V and J genes are TRBV6-1 and TRBJ2-7; 8 bases align to TRBD2. CDR3 sequence (DNA): TGTGCCAGCAATCCGACCGGGGGGGGCTACGAGCAGTACTTC. Encoded protein: CASNPTGGGYEQYF.